These 19 T cell receptor beta chains share one sample of origin, sequenced in a study of PD-1 blockade in classical Hodgkin lymphoma. Assay: immunoSEQ multiplex PCR; the TCRdb copy retains only in-frame clones and omits some. The profile shows approximately 18,000 clones, roughly 82% of them singletons. Each patient's relapse followed autologous stem cell transplantation, and brentuximab vedotin exposure varied. The sequencing used peripheral blood mononuclear cells (PBMCs), collected before the second cycle of nivolumab. The receptor set was obtained from a human donor with classical Hodgkin lymphoma.

This chain joins TRBV18 and TRBJ2-4, with a tentative D call TRBD1 (6 bases). The germline V and J ends were trimmed by 2 bases and 0 bases, with 14 bases remaining between them. Germline assignment: CDR1 KGHSH and CDR2 LQKENI. The CDR3 spans 17 residues. The chain's CDR3 is CASSPIQGPVAKNIQYF. The CDR3 DNA is TGTGCCAGCTCACCAATACAGGGCCCTGTAGCCAAAAACATTCAGTACTTC.

The chain links TRBV11-2 to TRBJ1-2, with TRBD1 matching over 7 bases. The V gene's germline CDR1 is SGHAT and CDR2 FQNNGV. The CDR3 loop spans 14 amino acids. Losses at the gene ends were 6 bases for V and 3 bases for J; bases not matched to a gene: 7. The CDR3 protein is CASRQGGLDYGYTF. CDR3 coding DNA: TGTGCCAGCAGGCAGGGGGGACTCGACTATGGCTACACCTTC.

This clone showed up just once. This chain joins TRBV11-2 and TRBJ2-3; TRBD2 might be the D (7 bases). From germline, CDR1 is SGHAT and CDR2 FQNNGV. Between the trimmed V and J ends, which lost 5 bases and 6 bases, there was a span of 18 bases. The CDR3 length is 15 residues. CDR3 protein: CASSQEGGGTDTQYF. The CDR3 coding sequence is TGTGCCAGCAGCCAAGAAGGGGGGGGAACCGATACGCAGTATTTT.

This clone occurred once. The conserved final phenylalanine or tryptophan is absent from the CDR3, which likely points to a read error. It is unclear where the CDR3 begins or ends on the DNA, so no DNA is shown, and the CDR3 is as TCRdb lists it. The V call is TRBV6-5, the J call TRBJ1-1. Germline V lookup: CDR1 MNHEY, CDR2 SVGAGI. The CDR3 contains 13 residues when both ends are counted. The CDR3 loop reads CASSDTFQAVGMV.

The V gene is TRBV7-8, the J gene TRBJ2-5; 8 bases agree with TRBD2. The J segment lost 5 bases and the V segment lost 1 base, leaving 9 bases of the junction unmatched. Per germline, CDR1 SGHVS and CDR2 FQNEAQ. The CDR3 extends over 16 amino acids. The CDR3 coding sequence is TGTGCCAGCAGCTTAGGTCTGGGACTAGGGGGGGAGACCCAGTACTTC. Translation gives CASSLGLGLGGETQYF.

The gene calls are TRBV4-3 and TRBJ2-2; D is uncertain. V dropped 1 base and J dropped 10 bases, with 4 bases sitting between them. Germline V gene data show CDR1 as LGHNA and CDR2 as YSLEER. This CDR3 contains 11 residues. Here the CDR3 DNA reads TGCGCCAGCAGCCAAGGTCCGGAGCTGTTTTTT. This codes for CASSQGPELFF.

The table lists this clone with a count of one. The genes are TRBV2 and TRBJ2-4, with D perhaps given as TRBD1 or TRBD2 (5 bases each). The V gene lost 0 bases and the J gene lost 4 bases, with 13 bases spanning the gap. The germline gives CDR1 SNHLY, CDR2 FYNNEI. CDR3 length: 16 residues. The CDR3 protein is CASSEAREGTKNIQYF. The CDR3 bases are TGTGCCAGCAGTGAAGCGCGAGAAGGGACGAAAAACATTCAGTACTTC.

The chain is built from TRBV9 and TRBJ1-1; no clear D. The germline V and J ends were trimmed by 3 bases and 0 bases, with 9 bases remaining between them. Germline CDR1 SGDLS, CDR2 YYNGEE. The CDR3 runs 14 residues. CDR3 coding DNA: TGTGCCAGCAGCGCCCCGACGGTGAACACTGAAGCTTTCTTT. Its translation: CASSAPTVNTEAFF. Full variable domain (rest looked up from reference TRBV9 and TRBJ1-1): DSGVTQTPKHLITATGQRVTLRCSPRSGDLSVYWYQQSLDQGLQFLIQYYNGEERAKGNILERFSAQQFPDLHSELNLSSLELGDSALYFCASSAPTVNTEAFFGQGTRLTVV.

The chain joins TRBV6-1 to TRBJ2-5; D gene uncertain. The germline gives CDR1 MNHNS, CDR2 SASEGT. This CDR3 is 16 amino acids long. V was clipped by 2 bases and J by 3 bases, with 16 bases between them. CDR3 in DNA: TGTGCCAGCAGTGAATCTCAGATCCCGATTAAAGAGACCCAGTACTTC. Protein: CASSESQIPIKETQYF.

The genes are TRBV28 and TRBJ1-4; D unresolved. There are 14 residues in the CDR3. Looked up from germline, CDR1 is MDHEN and CDR2 is SYDVKM. Trimming left V 6 bases short and J 8 bases short, with 16 bases between. The CDR3 loop reads CASSLSGYGEKLFF. CDR3 nucleotide sequence: TGTGCCAGCAGCCTTTCGGGTTACGGGGAAAAACTGTTTTTT.

V gene TRBV7-9 combines with J gene TRBJ2-7; 7 nucleotides agree with TRBD1. CDR1 and CDR2 from the germline V gene are SEHNR and FQNEAQ (reference sequence). V lost 8 bases to trimming and J lost 0 bases; unmatched junction nucleotides: 7. This CDR3 has 14 residues. The DNA of the CDR3 is TGTGCCAGCCAAGGGGGACAGAGCTCCTACGAGCAGTACTTC. Translating gives CASQGGQSSYEQYF.

V and J are TRBV7-2 and TRBJ1-1; no firm D call. Germline loops: CDR1 SGHTA, CDR2 FQGNSA. The CDR3 covers 13 residues. V lost 6 bases and J lost 4, with 12 bases in between. Here the CDR3 reads CASRRTVITEAFF. In nucleotides, the CDR3 is TGTGCCAGCAGGCGAACAGTGATCACTGAAGCTTTCTTT.

The chain has TRBV9 and TRBJ2-5, with D unresolved. V lost 0 bases and J lost 3, with 12 bases in between. CDR1 and CDR2 from the germline V gene are SGDLS and YYNGEE. The CDR3 has 15 residues. The CDR3 nucleotides are TGTGCCAGCAGCGTAGTGGCCGGGCCCAAAGAGACCCAGTACTTC. Its translation is CASSVVAGPKETQYF. Drawing the rest from reference TRBV9 and TRBJ2-5, the complete variable domain is DSGVTQTPKHLITATGQRVTLRCSPRSGDLSVYWYQQSLDQGLQFLIQYYNGEERAKGNILERFSAQQFPDLHSELNLSSLELGDSALYFCASSVVAGPKETQYFGPGTRLLVL.

V usage is TRBV5-1 and J usage is TRBJ1-1; D is perhaps TRBD1 (5 bases). Trimming shortened V by 1 base and J by 1 base, and 11 bases separated the two germline ends. The CDR3 has 15 amino acids. CDR1 and CDR2 from the germline V gene are SGHRS and YFSETQ. The CDR3: CASSLSQGRNTEAFF. In DNA form, the CDR3 reads TGCGCCAGCAGCTTGTCCCAGGGCCGGAACACTGAAGCTTTCTTT.

The chain carries TRBV7-9 and TRBJ2-1; 7 nucleotides line up with TRBD1. The CDR3 consists of 15 residues. CDR1 and CDR2 from the germline V gene are SEHNR and FQNEAQ (reference sequence). Trimming cost V 5 bases and J 4 bases; bases outside gene matches: 8. Here the CDR3 reads CASSPDRRTYNEQFF. The CDR3 nucleotides read TGTGCCAGCAGCCCGGACAGGAGAACGTACAATGAGCAGTTCTTC.

This chain links TRBV7-2 with TRBJ2-2, with D possibly being TRBD2 (5 bases). V dropped 1 base and J dropped 5 bases, with 8 bases sitting between them. This CDR3 spans 14 amino acids. The V gene's germline CDR1 is SGHTA and CDR2 FQGNSA. The CDR3 DNA reads TGTGCCAGCAGCTTAGGTGGGAGAACCGGGGAGCTGTTTTTT. Protein product: CASSLGGRTGELFF.

The V gene is TRBV6-6, the J gene TRBJ2-7; tentative D call: TRBD1 (6 bases). V shed 5 bases and J shed 5 bases, with 13 bases lying between them. The CDR3 length is 13 residues. Germline V gene lookup returns CDR1 MNHNY and CDR2 SVGAGI (reference sequence). The CDR3 region is CASSSIQGNEQYF. CDR3 in DNA: TGTGCCAGCAGTAGCATACAGGGTAACGAGCAGTACTTC.

This chain links TRBV6-9 with TRBJ1-5; D unclear. V was pared by 6 bases and J by 0 bases, with 21 bases between. CDR1 is MNHGY, CDR2 SVAAGI, per germline. The CDR3 sequence is 18 residues long. CDR3 bases: TGTGCCAGCAGGCCCTATATCTACATGAGGGATAGCAATCAGCCCCAGCATTTT. Translated, it gives CASRPYIYMRDSNQPQHF.

The chain is built from TRBV7-9 and TRBJ2-5, with 10 nucleotides matching TRBD1. Trimming took 3 bases from V and 3 from J; bases not matched to a gene: 7. Germline CDR1 is SEHNR and CDR2 is FQNEAQ (reference sequence). The CDR3 is 16 residues long. CDR3 loop: CASSLTGGPREETQYF. CDR3 sequence (DNA): TGTGCCAGCAGCTTGACAGGGGGCCCTCGAGAAGAGACCCAGTACTTC.